These T cell receptor beta chains were read from a single sample in a study of T cell responses to AZD1222 COVID-19 vaccine. Sequencing was performed with immunoSEQ multiplex PCR; in TCRdb, only in-frame clones are kept and a portion is missing. The sample lists roughly 100,000 clones; less than 95% were seen once. The sequences come from peripheral blood, collected on day 0 of AZD1222 vaccination. These receptors all stem from an adult in good health. The CDR3 runs from the conserved cysteine through the conserved F or W. The D gene is left open where the match is weak. Clone size is given for some rows only: seen once, a few or many times, or a class if the clone is expanded.

>TRBJ1-6|.|TRBV7-2|.
TGTGCCAGCACCGCCGGGAAGTCACCCCTCCACTTT
CASTAGKSPLHF
>TRBJ2-7|.|TRBV19|.
TGTGCCAGTAAAAGGGACCGCGGCTCCTACGAGCAGTACTTC
CASKRDRGSYEQYF
>TRBJ2-7|.|TRBV6-1|.
TGTGCCAGCAGTGAGGCTAGCTACGAGCAGTACTTC
CASSEASYEQYF
>TRBJ2-5|few|TRBV3-1/TRBV3-2|.
TGTGCCAGCAGCCAGACAAGCACCCAGTACTTC
CASSQTSTQYF
>TRBJ2-7|.|TRBV2|.
TGTGCCAGCTTCTCAGCAGACTCCTACGAGCAGTACTTC
CASFSADSYEQYF
>TRBJ1-1|.|TRBV19|.
TGTGCCAGTAGTATGGCCCGGGTTGAAGCTTTCTTT
CASSMARVEAFF
>TRBJ2-5|.|TRBV5-1|TRBD1
TGCGCCAGCAGCTACGGACAGGGGCAAGAGACCCAGTACTTC
CASSYGQGQETQYF
>TRBJ2-5|.|TRBV28|.
TGTGCCAGCAGTCCAGCGGGTGATCAAGAGACCCAGTACTTC
CASSPAGDQETQYF
>TRBJ2-2|.|TRBV27|TRBD2
TGTGCCAGCACCACCCGGGGGTGGCGGGGGGTTAACACCGGGGAGCTGTTTTTT
CASTTRGWRGVNTGELFF
>TRBJ1-1|once|TRBV11-1|.
TGTGCCAGCAGCTTGGGGTCCCGGACTGAAGCTTTCTTT
CASSLGSRTEAFF
>TRBJ2-5|.|TRBV11-2|.
TGTGCCAGCAGCTTAGACCGGACCCGAAGGTGGGTAGAGACCCAGTACTTC
CASSLDRTRRWVETQYF
>TRBJ1-1|.|TRBV5-6|.
TGTGCCAGCAGCTCCACAGGGTCTGAAGCTTTCTTT
CASSSTGSEAFF
>TRBJ2-3|.|TRBV19|TRBD2
TGTGCCAGTAGTCCCCGGCTAGCGGGTGGTAGTGTTACGCAGTATTTT
CASSPRLAGGSVTQYF
>TRBJ1-4|.|TRBV5-1|TRBD1
TGCGCCAGCAGCTGGACAGGGGGCGTCGGTAATGAAAAACTGTTTTTT
CASSWTGGVGNEKLFF
>TRBJ2-7|once|TRBV6-5|.
TGTGCCAGCAGTCGCAACCGGGAGGGGGCGAGGGAGCAGTACTTC
CASSRNREGAREQYF
>TRBJ2-1|once|TRBV5-1|.
TGCGCCAGCAGCTTGGCCCGTAGCTCCTACAATGAGCAGTTCTTC
CASSLARSSYNEQFF
>TRBJ1-2|.|TRBV2|.
TGTGCCAGCAGTGAACCCACCCGAAAGGGATATGGCTACACCTTC
CASSEPTRKGYGYTF
>TRBJ1-2|.|TRBV3-1/TRBV3-2|.
TGTGCCAGCAGCCCCGTGGGAAACTATGGCTACACCTTC
CASSPVGNYGYTF
>TRBJ1-4|.|TRBV27|.
TGTGCCAGCAGTATTGGACAGACTAATGAAAAACTGTTTTTT
CASSIGQTNEKLFF
>TRBJ2-5|.|TRBV11-3|TRBD2
TGTGCCAGCAGCTCCGGGGGGACCTATTCGGGGGAGACCCAGTACTTC
CASSSGGTYSGETQYF
>TRBJ1-2|.|TRBV2|TRBD1
TGTGCCAGCAGTAGACAGGGGTACAGCTATGGCTACACCTTC
CASSRQGYSYGYTF
>TRBJ1-3|.|TRBV6-5|TRBD1
TGTGCCAGCAGTTTGACAGGGGGCAGATCTGGAAACACCATATATTTT
CASSLTGGRSGNTIYF
>TRBJ1-3|.|TRBV9|.
TGTGCCAGCAGCGCACGGCAAAGCTCTGGAAACACCATATATTTT
CASSARQSSGNTIYF
>TRBJ2-1|.|TRBV5-1|TRBD2
TGCGCCAGCAGCTTGCAGGCGGGGGACAATGAGCAGTTCTTC
CASSLQAGDNEQFF
>TRBJ1-5|.|TRBV4-3|TRBD1
TGCGCCAGCAGCCAGGAAATGGGACAGAACACACCTTCGGGCCCCCAGCATTTT
CASSQEMGQNTPSGPQHF
>TRBJ1-1|.|TRBV2|TRBD1
TGTGCCAGCAGTGGACAGGGCCAGGACACTGAAGCTTTCTTT
CASSGQGQDTEAFF
>TRBJ2-5|few|TRBV9|.
TGTGCCAGCAGCTTCCAGGGGGGAGGAGAGACCCAGTACTTC
CASSFQGGGETQYF
>TRBJ1-1|.|TRBV30|.
TGTGCCTGGACCCGCGTGAACACTGAAGCTTTCTTT
CAWTRVNTEAFF
>TRBJ1-1|.|TRBV4-1|.
TGCGCCACCGGCCGGAGTGGGATCGCGGTGCGGGCTGAAGCTTTCTTT
CATGRSGIAVRAEAFF
>TRBJ2-7|once|TRBV7-2|TRBD2
TGTGCCAGCAGCTATAGCACTAGCGTACTATCGGGGGAGCAGTACTTC
CASSYSTSVLSGEQYF
>TRBJ1-2|.|TRBV24-1|.
TGTGCCACCAGTCCTTCAGGGAACCCTTCCTATGGCTACACCTTC
CATSPSGNPSYGYTF
>TRBJ1-1|.|TRBV6-6|.
TGTGCCAGCAGTTACCGGGGAGATACTGAAGCTTTCTTT
CASSYRGDTEAFF
>TRBJ1-4|.|TRBV9|.
TGTGCCAGCAGCGCCGAAGACAGGAAAAATGAAAAACTGTTTTTT
CASSAEDRKNEKLFF
>TRBJ1-2|.|TRBV5-6|.
TGTGCCAGCAGGAACCGTCTTCCTTATGGCTACACCTTC
CASRNRLPYGYTF
>TRBJ2-3|.|TRBV5-4|.
TGTGCCAGCAGCACGCGGACGGGGACGGGTACAGATACGCAGTATTTT
CASSTRTGTGTDTQYF